Below are 9 T cell receptor beta chains sequenced from a single sample in a study of shared clonotypes between healthy human individuals. Clones were read by immunoSEQ multiplex PCR, and TCRdb kept only the in-frame ones, dropping some. This sample has some 1.5 million clones, with approximately 97% found just once. Source material: naive CD4+ T cells sorted from blood. The subset here: CD45RA+ positively selected. The receptor set was obtained from a man younger than 45 in good health.

The chain links TRBV7-2 to TRBJ2-7; TRBD2 matches 7 bases. There are 15 residues in the CDR3. CDR1 SGHTA and CDR2 FQGNSA come from the germline V gene. J gave up 3 bases and V 1 base, and 6 bases lay outside the gene matches. In DNA form, the CDR3 reads TGTGCCAGCAGCTTAGGTCTAGCGGAGTACTACGAGCAGTACTTC. Its protein is CASSLGLAEYYEQYF.

The table lists this clone with a count of one. This chain connects TRBV4-3 to TRBJ2-1, with D possibly being TRBD2 (5 bases). Trimming stripped 0 bases from V and 4 bases from J, with 7 bases between. From germline, CDR1 is LGHNA and CDR2 YSLEER. CDR3 length: 14 residues. Here the CDR3 DNA reads TGCGCCAGCAGCCAAGACACTAGGTACAATGAGCAGTTCTTC. This gives the protein CASSQDTRYNEQFF.

The chain has TRBV29-1 and TRBJ2-1, with TRBD2 matching 12 bases. V dropped 5 bases and J dropped 8; count of bases not matched to a gene: 7. The CDR3 covers 14 residues. CDR1 and CDR2 from the germline V gene are SQVTM and ANQGSEA. The CDR3 DNA is TGCAGCGTTCAAAGGAGACTAGCGGGAGATGAGCAGTTCTTC. Amino acids: CSVQRRLAGDEQFF.

This clone has just a few counts. Other DNA sequences from this sample encode an identical CDR3 as well. CDR3 in DNA: TGTGCCAGCAGCGTTGGCGGGAGGGATTACAATGAGCAGTTCTTC. It codes for CASSVGGRDYNEQFF. The chain employs TRBV9 and TRBJ2-1; TRBD2 agrees at 9 bases. V trimming: 2 bases; J trimming: 4 bases; junction bases outside the gene matches: 4. The length of the CDR3 is 15 residues. Germline lookup yields CDR1 SGDLS and CDR2 YYNGEE.

The CDR3 bases are TGTGCCAGCAGTTACTCTGGTGGCGAGACCTACGAGCAGTACTTC. Protein: CASSYSGGETYEQYF. The chain carries TRBV6-5 and TRBJ2-7; D is unresolved. Germline lookup yields CDR1 MNHEY and CDR2 SVGAGI. CDR3 length equals 15 residues. Trimming cost V 0 bases and J 2 bases, with 11 bases left between them.

The rearrangement links TRBV5-1 to TRBJ1-4; D possibly corresponds to TRBD1 (5 bases). This CDR3 contains 13 residues. Trimming left V 9 bases short and J 7 bases short, with 16 bases between. Germline V lookup: CDR1 SGHRS, CDR2 YFSETQ. CDR3 in amino acids: CATRGETGEKLFF. DNA of the CDR3: TGCGCCACCCGGGGGGAGACGGGTGAAAAACTGTTTTTT.

This rearrangement joins TRBV5-1 to TRBJ2-7, with D tentatively TRBD1 (6 bases). The CDR3 contains 17 residues. CDR1 is SGHRS, CDR2 YFSETQ, per germline. Trimming shortened V by 3 bases and J by 4 bases, and 23 bases separated the two germline ends. The CDR3 coding sequence is TGCGCCAGCAGCTCCCCACAGGGTGCCACGGCTCCGTACGAGCAGTACTTC. This translates into CASSSPQGATAPYEQYF.

V gene TRBV5-8 combines with J gene TRBJ1-5, with D unclear. The V gene's germline CDR1 is SGHTS and CDR2 YDEGEE. This CDR3 has 15 amino acids. Trimming shortened V by 4 bases and J by 0 bases, and 11 bases separated the two germline ends. The CDR3, as DNA: TGTGCCAGCAGCAGTTTATCCGGTAGCAATCAGCCCCAGCATTTT. It encodes CASSSLSGSNQPQHF.

This clone was seen a single time. The V gene is TRBV27, the J gene TRBJ2-3; TRBD2 agrees at 7 bases. With V trimmed by 5 bases and J by 2 bases, 7 bases remained unmatched. This CDR3 has 15 amino acids. The germline gives CDR1 MNHEY, CDR2 SMNVEV (reference sequence). The CDR3 bases are TGTGCCAGCAGTCCGCTACTAGCGTACACAGATACGCAGTATTTT. Translation: CASSPLLAYTDTQYF.